The 18 T cell receptor beta chains below all came from one sample that was sequenced in a study of cytomegalovirus exposure and HLA in healthy donors (dated by TCRdb to about 2017). Libraries were prepared through the immunoSEQ multiplex PCR assay. For the multiplex PCR, a mixture combining 60 forward primers for TCR Vbeta segments and 13 reverse primers for TCR Jbeta segments was used. TCRdb took over this immuneACCESS table, retaining in-frame rearrangements with V and J assigned. Such tables are incomplete; in checked studies, under half of the missing clones stem from an unresolved V gene, and the remainder is unexplained. In this sample the table shows fewer than 180,000 clones, approximately 85% of which occur a single time. Of the sample, around 6.3% is held by the ten largest clones. The sample taken for sequencing was PBMCs. These receptors came from a man between 45 and 60 years old in good health and CMV-seropositive.

The chain uses TRBV6-5 and TRBJ1-1; no firm D call. The germline gives CDR1 MNHEY, CDR2 SVGAGI. CDR3 size: 14 residues. V was shortened by 6 bases and J by 0 bases, with 11 bases between the two germline ends. For the CDR3, the DNA is TGTGCCAGCAGATATGGGCTTATGAACACTGAAGCTTTCTTT. Translation: CASRYGLMNTEAFF.

This chain joins TRBV6-5 and TRBJ2-1; a possible D gene is TRBD1 (6 bases). Germline values: CDR1 MNHEY, CDR2 SVGAGI. Trimming shortened V by 0 bases and J by 5 bases, and 8 bases separated the two germline ends. The CDR3 runs 14 residues. As DNA, the CDR3 is TGTGCCAGCAGTTACTCGGGACAAAACAATGAGCAGTTCTTC. Encoded protein: CASSYSGQNNEQFF.

This clone was observed a single time. This chain links TRBV19 with TRBJ1-1, with D hard to call. Trimming took off 10 bases at V and 1 base at J, with 13 bases between the two ends. This CDR3 spans 13 amino acids. In germline, CDR1 is LNHDA, CDR2 SQIVND (reference sequence). This CDR3 reads CATLRASNTEAFF. The DNA for the CDR3 is TGTGCCACCCTGAGGGCCTCGAACACTGAAGCTTTCTTT.

The rearrangement joins TRBV19 to TRBJ2-7, with D possibly matching TRBD1 (6 bases). The CDR3 consists of 13 residues. V gave up 5 bases and J gave up 4 bases, with 12 bases separating them. Germline CDR1 LNHDA, CDR2 SQIVND (reference sequence). Here the CDR3 reads CASSPRGAYEQYF. The CDR3 DNA is TGTGCCAGTAGTCCCAGGGGAGCGTACGAGCAGTACTTC. Filled out from reference TRBV19 and TRBJ2-7, the complete variable domain reads DGGITQSPKYLFRKEGQNVTLSCEQNLNHDAMYWYRQDPGQGLRLIYYSQIVNDFQKGDIAEGYSVSREKKESFPLTVTSAQKNPTAFYLCASSPRGAYEQYFGPGTRLTVT.

The J gene is TRBJ1-2, the V gene TRBV5-1, with 8 bases that match TRBD1. CDR1 and CDR2 (germline): SGHRS, YFSETQ. V was pared by 0 bases and J by 4 bases, with 2 bases of the junction left unmatched. The CDR3 consists of 14 residues. As DNA, the CDR3 is TGCGCCAGCAGCTTGGAAGGGACAGGCTATGGCTACACCTTC. Amino acid sequence: CASSLEGTGYGYTF.

The V and J genes are TRBV18 and TRBJ1-2; TRBD1 is a possible D gene (6 bases). This CDR3 is built from 15 residues. Germline CDR1 reads KGHSH; CDR2 reads LQKENI. The ends were cut back, 2 bases at V and 1 base at J, with 11 bases in the middle. CDR3 residues: CASSPSGQINYGYTF. The CDR3 DNA sequence: TGTGCCAGCTCACCAAGCGGACAGATTAACTATGGCTACACCTTC.

This chain uses TRBV30 with TRBJ1-6; 7 nucleotides match TRBD1. This CDR3 spans 14 amino acids. Germline V gene data show CDR1 as GTSNPN and CDR2 as SVGIG (reference sequence). V trimming: 2 bases; J trimming: 7 bases; junction bases outside the gene matches: 5. The CDR3, as DNA: TGTGCCTGGAGTACCGGGACAGAAAATTCACCCCTCCACTTT. Amino acids: CAWSTGTENSPLHF. Full variable domain (remainder filled in from reference TRBV30 and TRBJ1-6): SQTIHQWPATLVQPVGSPLSLECTVEGTSNPNLYWYRQAAGRGLQLLFYSVGIGQISSEVPQNLSASRPQDRQFILSSKKLLLSDSGFYLCAWSTGTENSPLHFGNGTRLTVT.

The chain links TRBV10-2 to TRBJ2-3, with 9 bases lining up with TRBD2. Germline lookup yields CDR1 WSHSY and CDR2 SAAADI. With V trimmed by 6 bases and J by 5 bases, 6 bases remained unmatched. CDR3 length: 14 amino acids. The CDR3 coding sequence is TGCGCCAGCAGGGGGACTAGCAGTGGAGATACGCAGTATTTT. This gives the protein CASRGTSSGDTQYF.

The rearrangement links TRBV5-1 to TRBJ2-1; D is possibly TRBD2 (6 bases). V dropped 3 bases and J dropped 0 bases, with 16 bases sitting between them. The germline V gene encodes CDR1 SGHRS and CDR2 YFSETQ. The CDR3 has 17 amino acids. CDR3 bases: TGCGCCAGCAGCTGGGCCGGGACTTCCTCCTCCTACAATGAGCAGTTCTTC. Protein sequence: CASSWAGTSSSYNEQFF. Complete variable domain (other parts from reference TRBV5-1 and TRBJ2-1): KAGVTQTPRYLIKTRGQQVTLSCSPISGHRSVSWYQQTPGQGLQFLFEYFSETQRNKGNFPGRFSGRQFSNSRSEMNVSTLELGDSALYLCASSWAGTSSSYNEQFFGPGTRLTVL.

The chain couples TRBV6-5 to TRBJ1-1, with D hard to call. The V gene's germline CDR1 is MNHEY and CDR2 SVGAGI. This CDR3 contains 13 residues. V was shortened by 6 bases and J by 10 bases, with 18 bases between the two germline ends. The CDR3 DNA follows: TGTGCCAGCAGAAACCCGGCCGGGATAGCAGCTTTCTTT. Its protein product is CASRNPAGIAAFF.

The chain has TRBV13 and TRBJ2-1; tentative D call: TRBD2 (5 bases). The germline V gene has CDR1 PRHDT and CDR2 FYEKMQ (reference sequence). Trimming left V 5 bases short and J 3 bases short, with 17 bases between. This CDR3 comprises 16 residues. In nucleotides, the CDR3 is TGTGCCAGCAGCCCAGTCCGGGGTTCCTTCTACAATGAGCAGTTCTTC. As protein: CASSPVRGSFYNEQFF. Using reference TRBV13 and TRBJ2-1 for the parts outside the CDR3, the full variable domain is AAGVIQSPRHLIKEKRETATLKCYPIPRHDTVYWYQQGPGQDPQFLISFYEKMQSDKGSIPDRFSAQQFSDYHSELNMSSLELGDSALYFCASSPVRGSFYNEQFFGPGTRLTVL.

The chain couples TRBV18 to TRBJ2-7; 7 bases are a match to TRBD1. The V segment lost 3 bases and the J segment 0 bases; nucleotides outside the gene matches: 2. This CDR3 spans 14 amino acids. CDR1 and CDR2 from the germline V gene are KGHSH and LQKENI. CDR3 nucleotide sequence: TGTGCCAGCTCACCGGGACAGACCTCCTACGAGCAGTACTTC. As protein: CASSPGQTSYEQYF.

The V call is TRBV27, the J call TRBJ2-1; no clear D. The V and J ends lost 2 bases and 6 bases respectively, with 8 bases between them. The CDR3 spans 13 residues. Looked up from germline, CDR1 is MNHEY and CDR2 is SMNVEV (reference sequence). CDR3 DNA: TGTGCCAGCAGTTTACGACACCCCAATGAGCAGTTCTTC. Translated: CASSLRHPNEQFF.

The chain combines TRBV6-5 with TRBJ2-7; 15 positions agree with TRBD2. CDR3 length: 15 residues. In germline, CDR1 is MNHEY, CDR2 SVGAGI. The V and J ends lost 6 bases and 1 base, in that order; junction bases with no gene match: 1. CDR3 nucleotides: TGTGCCAGCAGCGGACTAGCGGGAGGGTCCTACGAGCAGTACTTC. Translating gives CASSGLAGGSYEQYF.

The chain has TRBV7-9 and TRBJ2-1; TRBD1 might be the D (5 bases). V lost 5 bases, J lost 1 base, and 21 bases lay in between. Looked up from germline, CDR1 is SEHNR and CDR2 is FQNEAQ (reference sequence). The CDR3 length is 18 residues. CDR3 in DNA: TGTGCCAGCAGCCCGTTCTATGGGGCAGGGAAGTCCTACAATGAGCAGTTCTTC. It yields the protein CASSPFYGAGKSYNEQFF.

The J gene is TRBJ2-6, the V gene TRBV5-1, with a weak D call TRBD2 (5 bases). Trimming cost V 1 base and J 4 bases, with 9 bases left between them. Germline V gene lookup returns CDR1 SGHRS and CDR2 YFSETQ. There are 15 residues in the CDR3. The DNA of the CDR3 is TGCGCCAGCAGCTTGACGAGGGCCGGGGCCAACGTCCTGACTTTC. This sequence encodes CASSLTRAGANVLTF.

The chain uses TRBV6-1 and TRBJ1-1; possible D gene TRBD1, 5 bases. Between the trimmed V and J ends, which lost 2 bases and 5 bases, there was a span of 12 bases. CDR3 length equals 14 residues. The germline CDR1 and CDR2 sequences are MNHNS and SASEGT. The DNA for the CDR3 is TGTGCCAGCAGTGAAATCGCAGGGCGAACTGAAGCTTTCTTT. As protein: CASSEIAGRTEAFF.

The chain links TRBV10-3 to TRBJ2-1, with 9 nucleotides matching TRBD2. V lost 0 bases to trimming and J lost 8 bases; unmatched junction nucleotides: 2. In germline, CDR1 is ENHRY, CDR2 SYGVKD. This CDR3 is 14 amino acids long. In DNA, the CDR3 is TGTGCCATCAGTGAGTCTCGGACTAGCGATGAGCAGTTCTTC. Translated: CAISESRTSDEQFF.